The rows below give T cell receptor beta chains drawn from one sample of a study of early T cells in non-severe SARS-CoV-2 infection. TCRdb passed the 5' RACE reads through MiXCR, listing each CDR3 protein once. The sample consists of tens of thousands of distinct CDR3 sequences, around 10% of them appearing once. The material sequenced was whole blood, taken at baseline. The receptors were sampled from an adult who was a healthcare worker with PCR-confirmed SARS-CoV-2 infection or an uninfected control (not recorded which). Both conserved end residues are part of each CDR3. The D gene is left open where the match is weak. For some rows the clone size is stated as once, few or many, or as a class when expanded; others skip it.

j_call v_call clone_size cdr3_length d_call cdr3_aa cdr3_nt
TRBJ2-7 TRBV10-3 . 18 . CATTTRKRGKTGTYEQYF TGTGCCACGACGACACGAAAAAGGGGGAAGACAGGCACCTACGAGCAGTACTTC
TRBJ2-3 TRBV7-6 few 13 . CASSLGPTDTQYF TGTGCCAGCAGCTTAGGACCCACAGATACGCAGTATTTT
TRBJ2-2 TRBV7-3 many 14 . CASKSYSSTGELFF TGTGCCAGCAAGTCTTACTCTTCCACCGGGGAGCTGTTTTTT
TRBJ2-1 TRBV4-1 . 17 TRBD2 CASSQLRLAGTDNEQFF TGCGCCAGCAGCCAACTTAGACTAGCGGGAACCGATAATGAGCAGTTCTTC
TRBJ2-1 TRBV11-2 . 15 TRBD1 CASSSVRGRFNEQFF TGTGCCAGCAGCAGCGTCAGGGGGCGTTTCAATGAGCAGTTCTTC
TRBJ2-2 TRBV7-7 many 16 . CASSYTLGVGTGELFF TGTGCCAGCAGCTATACGTTGGGAGTAGGTACCGGGGAGCTGTTTTTT
TRBJ1-6 TRBV10-1 . 15 TRBD1 CASTEGQPGNSPLHF TGCGCCAGCACCGAGGGACAGCCGGGGAATTCACCCCTCCACTTT
TRBJ2-3 TRBV11-2 few 13 . CASSQRRDLAQYF TGTGCCAGCAGCCAGAGGAGGGATCTTGCGCAGTATTTT
TRBJ1-1 TRBV10-3 many 14 . CAISESKGRTEAFF TGTGCCATCAGTGAGTCGAAGGGAAGGACTGAAGCTTTCTTT
TRBJ2-7 TRBV4-2 . 15 . CASSQDPVRGYEQYF TGTGCCAGCAGCCAAGACCCAGTCAGGGGCTACGAGCAGTACTTC
TRBJ2-3 TRBV19 . 12 . CASIDFSDTQYF TGTGCCAGTATTGACTTCTCAGATACGCAGTATTTT
TRBJ1-6 TRBV5-6 . 14 . CASSIFGLDSPLHF TGTGCCAGCAGCATTTTCGGGCTAGATTCACCCCTCCACTTT
TRBJ1-6 TRBV6-5 . 17 TRBD1 CASSWARTGTANSPLHF TGTGCCAGCAGTTGGGCGCGTACCGGGACAGCAAATTCACCCCTCCACTTT
TRBJ2-7 TRBV18 . 14 . CASSSFGGINEQYF TGTGCCAGCTCATCATTTGGGGGGATAAACGAGCAGTACTTC
TRBJ2-7 TRBV4-2 . 13 . CASSRDGSYEQYF TGTGCCAGCAGCCGGGACGGATCCTACGAGCAGTACTTC
TRBJ2-7 TRBV10-2 . 14 TRBD2 CASSDLAGPTEQYF TGCGCCAGCAGTGATCTAGCGGGGCCCACGGAGCAGTACTTC